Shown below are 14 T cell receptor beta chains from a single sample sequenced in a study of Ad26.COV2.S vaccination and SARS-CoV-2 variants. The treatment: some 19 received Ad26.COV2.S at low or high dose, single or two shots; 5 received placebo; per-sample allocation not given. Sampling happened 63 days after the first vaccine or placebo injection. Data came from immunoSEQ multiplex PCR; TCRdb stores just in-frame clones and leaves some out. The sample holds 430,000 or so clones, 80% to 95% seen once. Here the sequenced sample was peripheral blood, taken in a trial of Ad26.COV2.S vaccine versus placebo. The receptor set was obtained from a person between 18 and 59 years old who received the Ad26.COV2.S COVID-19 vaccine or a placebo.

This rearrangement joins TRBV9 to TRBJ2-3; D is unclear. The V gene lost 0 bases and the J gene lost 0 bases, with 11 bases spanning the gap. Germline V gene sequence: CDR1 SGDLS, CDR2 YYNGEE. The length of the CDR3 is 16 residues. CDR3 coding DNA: TGTGCCAGCAGCGTAGGATCGAGCAGGAGCACAGATACGCAGTATTTT. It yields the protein CASSVGSSRSTDTQYF.

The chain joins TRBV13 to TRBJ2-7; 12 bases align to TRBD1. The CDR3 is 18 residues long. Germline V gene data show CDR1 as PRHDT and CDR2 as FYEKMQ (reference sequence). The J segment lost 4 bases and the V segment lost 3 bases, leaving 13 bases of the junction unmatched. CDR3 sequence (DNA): TGTGCCAGCAGCTTCCTCGGGACAGGGGGCCTGGGTAGATACGAGCAGTACTTC. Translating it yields CASSFLGTGGLGRYEQYF.

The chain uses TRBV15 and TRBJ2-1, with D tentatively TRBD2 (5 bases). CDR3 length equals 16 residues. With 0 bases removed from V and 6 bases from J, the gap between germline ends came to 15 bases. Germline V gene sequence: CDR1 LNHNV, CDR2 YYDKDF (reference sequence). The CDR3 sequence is CATSREADSIINEQFF. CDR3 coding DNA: TGTGCCACCAGCAGAGAGGCGGACTCCATTATCAATGAGCAGTTCTTC.

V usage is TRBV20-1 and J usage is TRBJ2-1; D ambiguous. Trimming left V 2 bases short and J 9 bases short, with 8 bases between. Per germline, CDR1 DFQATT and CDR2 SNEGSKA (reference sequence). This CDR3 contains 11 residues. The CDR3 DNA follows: TGCAGTGCTAGATTTATTGGTGAGCAGTTCTTC. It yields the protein CSARFIGEQFF.

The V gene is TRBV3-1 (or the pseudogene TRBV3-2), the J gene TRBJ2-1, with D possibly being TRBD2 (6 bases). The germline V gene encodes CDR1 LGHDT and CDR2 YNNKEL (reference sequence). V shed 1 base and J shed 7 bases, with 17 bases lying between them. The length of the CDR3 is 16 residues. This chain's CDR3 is CASSQVGSGLGNEQFF. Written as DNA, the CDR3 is TGTGCCAGCAGCCAAGTAGGGTCGGGACTTGGGAATGAGCAGTTCTTC.

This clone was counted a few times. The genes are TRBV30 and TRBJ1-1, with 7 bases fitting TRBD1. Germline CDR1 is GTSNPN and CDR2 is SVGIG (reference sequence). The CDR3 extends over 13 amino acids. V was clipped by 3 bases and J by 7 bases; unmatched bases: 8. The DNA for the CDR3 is TGTGCCTGGAGGGCAAACCGGGACAGTGAAGCTTTCTTT. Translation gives CAWRANRDSEAFF.

The CDR3 loop reads CASSPGDRVGTEAFF. In DNA, the CDR3 is TGTGCCAGCTCACCAGGAGACAGGGTGGGCACTGAAGCTTTCTTT. The chain joins TRBV18 to TRBJ1-1; 7 bases agree with TRBD1. The CDR3 loop spans 15 amino acids. Germline lookup yields CDR1 KGHSH and CDR2 LQKENI. The junction had 7 bases not matched to a gene; V was cut back by 2 bases and J by 4 bases.

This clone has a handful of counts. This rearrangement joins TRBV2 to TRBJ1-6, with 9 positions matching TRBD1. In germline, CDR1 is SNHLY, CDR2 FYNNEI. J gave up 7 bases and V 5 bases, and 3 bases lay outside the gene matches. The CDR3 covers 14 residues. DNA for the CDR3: TGTGCCAGCAGTCCCGGGACAGGGAATTCACCCCTCCACTTT. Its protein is CASSPGTGNSPLHF. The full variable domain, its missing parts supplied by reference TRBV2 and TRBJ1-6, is EPEVTQTPSHQVTQMGQEVILRCVPISNHLYFYWYRQILGQKVEFLVSFYNNEISEKSEIFDDQFSVERPDGSNFTLKIRSTKLEDSAMYFCASSPGTGNSPLHFGNGTRLTVT.

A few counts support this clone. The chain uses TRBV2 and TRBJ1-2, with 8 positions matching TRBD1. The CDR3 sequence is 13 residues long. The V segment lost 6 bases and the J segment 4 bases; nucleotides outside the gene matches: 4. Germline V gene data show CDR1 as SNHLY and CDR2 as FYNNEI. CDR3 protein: CASSDRGSYGYTF. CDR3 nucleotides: TGTGCCAGCAGCGACAGGGGATCCTATGGCTACACCTTC.

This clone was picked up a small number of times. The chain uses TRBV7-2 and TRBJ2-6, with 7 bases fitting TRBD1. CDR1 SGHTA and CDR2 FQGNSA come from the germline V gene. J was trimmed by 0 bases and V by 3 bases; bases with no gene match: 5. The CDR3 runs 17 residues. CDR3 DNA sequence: TGTGCCAGCAGCTTTAGGACAGGTAGCTCTGGGGCCAACGTCCTGACTTTC. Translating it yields CASSFRTGSSGANVLTF.

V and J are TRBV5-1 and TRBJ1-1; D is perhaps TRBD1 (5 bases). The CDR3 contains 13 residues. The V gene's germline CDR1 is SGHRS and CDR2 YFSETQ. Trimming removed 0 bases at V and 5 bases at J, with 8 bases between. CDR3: CASSLAEGTEAFF. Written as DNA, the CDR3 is TGCGCCAGCAGCTTGGCCGAGGGGACTGAAGCTTTCTTT.

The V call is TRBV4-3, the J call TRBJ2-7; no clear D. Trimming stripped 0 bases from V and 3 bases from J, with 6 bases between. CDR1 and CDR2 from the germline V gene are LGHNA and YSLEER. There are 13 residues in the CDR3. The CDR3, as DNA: TGCGCCAGCAGCCAAGATCGTCTCTACGAGCAGTACTTC. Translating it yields CASSQDRLYEQYF.

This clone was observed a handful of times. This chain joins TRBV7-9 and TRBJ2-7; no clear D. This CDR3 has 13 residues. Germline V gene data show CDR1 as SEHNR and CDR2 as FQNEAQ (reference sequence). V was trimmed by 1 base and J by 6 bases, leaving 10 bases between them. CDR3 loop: CASSLVVVGEQYF. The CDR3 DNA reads TGTGCCAGCAGCTTAGTAGTAGTCGGCGAGCAGTACTTC. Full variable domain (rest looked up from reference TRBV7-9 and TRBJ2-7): DTGVSQNPRHKITKRGQNVTFRCDPISEHNRLYWYRQTLGQGPEFLTYFQNEAQLEKSRLLSDRFSAERPKGSFSTLEIQRTEQGDSAMYLCASSLVVVGEQYFGPGTRLTVT.

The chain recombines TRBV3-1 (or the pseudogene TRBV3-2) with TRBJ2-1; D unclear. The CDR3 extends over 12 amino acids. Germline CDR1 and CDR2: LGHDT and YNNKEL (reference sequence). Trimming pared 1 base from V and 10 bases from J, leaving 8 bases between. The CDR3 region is CASSQGPVEQFF. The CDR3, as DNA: TGTGCCAGCAGCCAAGGGCCCGTAGAGCAGTTCTTC.